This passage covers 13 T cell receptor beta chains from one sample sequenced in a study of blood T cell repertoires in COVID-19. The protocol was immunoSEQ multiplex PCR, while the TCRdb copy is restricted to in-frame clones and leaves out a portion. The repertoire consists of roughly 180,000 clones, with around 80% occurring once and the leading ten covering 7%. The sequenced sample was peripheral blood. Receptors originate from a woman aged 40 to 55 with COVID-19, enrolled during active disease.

In DNA, the CDR3 is TGTGCCAGCAGCGGTAGGACAGTGAACACCGGGGAGCTGTTTTTT. Its protein product is CASSGRTVNTGELFF. The rearrangement links TRBV9 to TRBJ2-2, with D tentatively TRBD1 (6 bases). Trimming cost V 3 bases and J 1 base, with 10 bases left between them. Germline CDR1 reads SGDLS; CDR2 reads YYNGEE. The CDR3 is 15 amino acids.

The CDR3 here is CASSTGQGAQETQYF. The CDR3 DNA is TGTGCCAGTAGTACGGGACAGGGGGCTCAAGAGACCCAGTACTTC. J is TRBJ2-5 and V is TRBV19; 12 bases line up with TRBD1. The CDR3 is 15 amino acids. From germline, CDR1 is LNHDA and CDR2 SQIVND (reference sequence). V trimming: 4 bases; J trimming: 2 bases; junction bases outside the gene matches: 2.

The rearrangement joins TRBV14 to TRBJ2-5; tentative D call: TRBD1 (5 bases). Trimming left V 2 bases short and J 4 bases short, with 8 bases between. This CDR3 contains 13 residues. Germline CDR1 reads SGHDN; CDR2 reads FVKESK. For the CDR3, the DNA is TGTGCCAGCAGCCAATTGGGGCCAGAGACCCAGTACTTC. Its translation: CASSQLGPETQYF.

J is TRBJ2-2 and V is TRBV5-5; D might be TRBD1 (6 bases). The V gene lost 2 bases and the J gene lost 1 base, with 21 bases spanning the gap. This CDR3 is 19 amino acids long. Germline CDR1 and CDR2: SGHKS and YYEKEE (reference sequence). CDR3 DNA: TGTGCCAGCAGCTTTACTGGATTTTGGGGACAAAAGAACACCGGGGAGCTGTTTTTT. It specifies CASSFTGFWGQKNTGELFF.

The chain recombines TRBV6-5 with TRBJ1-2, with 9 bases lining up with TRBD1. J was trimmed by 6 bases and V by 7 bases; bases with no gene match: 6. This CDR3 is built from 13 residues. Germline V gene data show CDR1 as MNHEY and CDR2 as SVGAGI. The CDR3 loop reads CASITTGGNGYTF. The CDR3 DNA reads TGTGCCAGCATTACAACAGGGGGCAATGGCTACACCTTC.

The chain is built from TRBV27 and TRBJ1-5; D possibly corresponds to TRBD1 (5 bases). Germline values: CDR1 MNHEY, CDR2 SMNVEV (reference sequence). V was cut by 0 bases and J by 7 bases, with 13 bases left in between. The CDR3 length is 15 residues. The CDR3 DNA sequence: TGTGCCAGCAGTTTATCGGTGGGGAAGGGGCAGCCCCAGCATTTT. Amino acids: CASSLSVGKGQPQHF.

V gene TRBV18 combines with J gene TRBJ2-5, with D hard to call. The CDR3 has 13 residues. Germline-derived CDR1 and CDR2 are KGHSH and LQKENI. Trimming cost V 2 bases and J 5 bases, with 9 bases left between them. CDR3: CASSPTRSETQYF. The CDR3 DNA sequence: TGTGCCAGCTCACCAACCCGGAGCGAGACCCAGTACTTC.

DNA for the CDR3: TGTGCCAGCAGCTACGTGCAGGGGAGAGGGACCCAGTACTTC. This translates into CASSYVQGRGTQYF. The gene calls are TRBV7-3 and TRBJ2-5; D is possibly TRBD1 (6 bases). The ends were cut back, 4 bases at V and 7 bases at J, with 16 bases in the middle. There are 14 residues in the CDR3. Germline V lookup: CDR1 SGHTA, CDR2 FQGTGA.

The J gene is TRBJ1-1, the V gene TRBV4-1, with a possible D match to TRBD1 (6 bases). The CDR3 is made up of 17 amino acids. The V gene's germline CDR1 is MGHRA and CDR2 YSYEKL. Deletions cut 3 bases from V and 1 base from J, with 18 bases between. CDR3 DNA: TGCGCCAGCAGCCAGCACCGGGGGGGGCTGGGGAACACTGAAGCTTTCTTT. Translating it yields CASSQHRGGLGNTEAFF.

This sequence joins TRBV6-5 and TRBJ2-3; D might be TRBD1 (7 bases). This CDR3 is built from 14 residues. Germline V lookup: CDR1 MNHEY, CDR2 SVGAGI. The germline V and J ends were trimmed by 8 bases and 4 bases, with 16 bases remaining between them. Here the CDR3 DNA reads TGTGCCAGCCGCGGGGACAGCGGATCAGATACGCAGTATTTT. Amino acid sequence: CASRGDSGSDTQYF.

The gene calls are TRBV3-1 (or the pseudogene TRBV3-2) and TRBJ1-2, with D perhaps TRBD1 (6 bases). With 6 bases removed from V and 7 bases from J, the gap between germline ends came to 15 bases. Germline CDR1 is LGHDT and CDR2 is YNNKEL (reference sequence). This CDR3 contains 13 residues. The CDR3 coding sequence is TGTGCCAGCAGTCAACCGACAGGCGGTGGCTACACCTTC. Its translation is CASSQPTGGGYTF.

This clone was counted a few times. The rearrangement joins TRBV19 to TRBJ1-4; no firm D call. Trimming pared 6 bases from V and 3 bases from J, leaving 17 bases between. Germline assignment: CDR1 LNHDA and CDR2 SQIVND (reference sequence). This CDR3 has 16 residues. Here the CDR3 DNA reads TGTGCCAGTAGATCGGCGGCGTCCGCGGCTAATGAAAAACTGTTTTTT. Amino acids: CASRSAASAANEKLFF.

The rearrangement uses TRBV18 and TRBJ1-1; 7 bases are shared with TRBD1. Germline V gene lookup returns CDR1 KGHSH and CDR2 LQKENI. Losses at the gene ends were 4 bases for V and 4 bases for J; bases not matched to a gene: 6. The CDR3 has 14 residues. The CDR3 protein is CASSRQTGTTEAFF. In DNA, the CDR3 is TGTGCCAGCTCACGCCAGACAGGGACCACTGAAGCTTTCTTT.